Below, 5 T cell receptor beta chains from the same sample are listed, as sequenced in a study of T cells after posttransplantation cyclophosphamide. TCRdb keeps only in-frame clones here, not all; method: immunoSEQ multiplex PCR. This sample has 15,000 or so clones, each found more than once. Treatment was busulfan-fludarabine conditioning, a marrow graft, and cyclophosphamide on days +3 and +4. Sequencing was performed on PBMCs, taken after allogeneic stem cell transplant with posttransplant cyclophosphamide. The receptors stem from a female patient in her 40s who received an allogeneic stem cell transplant from an unrelated donor, was CMV-positive, and had acute GVHD only. Some T cells may have originated in the graft donor.

This clone has ten or more counts. The DNA for the CDR3 is TGTGCCAGCAGCTCGGGACTAGCGGGAGACAGTGAGCAGTTCTTC. This translates into CASSSGLAGDSEQFF. V gene TRBV7-3 combines with J gene TRBJ2-1, with TRBD2 matching 14 bases. Germline loops: CDR1 SGHTA, CDR2 FQGTGA. V lost 4 bases to trimming and J lost 9 bases; unmatched junction nucleotides: 5. CDR3 length: 15 residues. The full variable domain, its missing parts supplied by reference TRBV7-3 and TRBJ2-1, is GAGVSQTPSNKVTEKGKYVELRCDPISGHTALYWYRQSLGQGPEFLIYFQGTGAADDSGLPNDRFFAVRPEGSVSTLKIQRTERGDSAVYLCASSSGLAGDSEQFFGPGTRLTVL.

The table lists this clone with many counts. The rearrangement links TRBV5-1 to TRBJ2-1; 8 nucleotides match TRBD2. This CDR3 comprises 16 residues. Germline V gives CDR1 SGHRS, CDR2 YFSETQ. The J segment lost 7 bases and the V segment lost 4 bases, leaving 13 bases of the junction unmatched. This CDR3 is CASSNSDLSGKNEQFF. CDR3 nucleotide sequence: TGCGCCAGCAGCAATTCCGACCTTAGCGGGAAGAATGAGCAGTTCTTC.

This clone was found many times. The chain has TRBV6-5 and TRBJ1-2, with D unresolved. V was pared by 4 bases and J by 4 bases, with 7 bases between. Per the germline V gene, CDR1 is MNHEY and CDR2 is SVGAGI. The CDR3 consists of 12 residues. CDR3 nucleotide sequence: TGTGCCAGCAGTTCAGATACCTATGGCTACACCTTC. It encodes CASSSDTYGYTF.

The sample holds many counts of this clone. The chain combines TRBV28 with TRBJ1-1; 8 bases match TRBD1. V lost 4 bases, J lost 6 bases, and 10 bases stayed unmatched. The CDR3 runs 15 residues. Germline values: CDR1 MDHEN, CDR2 SYDVKM. The CDR3 protein is CASSSPGAGGSEAFF. The CDR3, as DNA: TGTGCCAGCAGTTCCCCGGGGGCAGGGGGCTCTGAAGCTTTCTTT.

This clone has a count of ten or more. The chain recombines TRBV7-2 with TRBJ2-3, with TRBD2 identical over 13 bases. The V and J ends lost 5 bases and 1 base, in that order; junction bases with no gene match: 3. The length of the CDR3 is 16 residues. Germline CDR1 and CDR2: SGHTA and FQGNSA. Written as DNA, the CDR3 is TGTGCCAGCAGCCTTGGGACTAGCGGGGGCACAGATACGCAGTATTTT. Translated: CASSLGTSGGTDTQYF.